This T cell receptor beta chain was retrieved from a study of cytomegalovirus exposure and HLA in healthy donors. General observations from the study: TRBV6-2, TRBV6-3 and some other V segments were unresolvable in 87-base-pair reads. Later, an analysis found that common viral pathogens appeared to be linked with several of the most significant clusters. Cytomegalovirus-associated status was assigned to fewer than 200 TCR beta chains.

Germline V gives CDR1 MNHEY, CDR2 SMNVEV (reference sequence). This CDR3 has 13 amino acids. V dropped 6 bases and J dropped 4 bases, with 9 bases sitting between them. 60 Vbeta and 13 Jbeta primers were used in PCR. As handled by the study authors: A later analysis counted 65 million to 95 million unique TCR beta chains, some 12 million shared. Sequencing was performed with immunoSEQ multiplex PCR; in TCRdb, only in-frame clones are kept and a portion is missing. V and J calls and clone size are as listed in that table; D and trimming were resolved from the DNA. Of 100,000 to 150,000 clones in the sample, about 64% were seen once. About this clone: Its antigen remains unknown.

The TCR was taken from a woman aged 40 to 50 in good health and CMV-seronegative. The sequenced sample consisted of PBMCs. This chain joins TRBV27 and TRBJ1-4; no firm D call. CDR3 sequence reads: CASSMKRNEKLFF. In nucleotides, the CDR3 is TGTGCCAGCAGCATGAAGCGTAATGAAAAACTGTTTTTT.